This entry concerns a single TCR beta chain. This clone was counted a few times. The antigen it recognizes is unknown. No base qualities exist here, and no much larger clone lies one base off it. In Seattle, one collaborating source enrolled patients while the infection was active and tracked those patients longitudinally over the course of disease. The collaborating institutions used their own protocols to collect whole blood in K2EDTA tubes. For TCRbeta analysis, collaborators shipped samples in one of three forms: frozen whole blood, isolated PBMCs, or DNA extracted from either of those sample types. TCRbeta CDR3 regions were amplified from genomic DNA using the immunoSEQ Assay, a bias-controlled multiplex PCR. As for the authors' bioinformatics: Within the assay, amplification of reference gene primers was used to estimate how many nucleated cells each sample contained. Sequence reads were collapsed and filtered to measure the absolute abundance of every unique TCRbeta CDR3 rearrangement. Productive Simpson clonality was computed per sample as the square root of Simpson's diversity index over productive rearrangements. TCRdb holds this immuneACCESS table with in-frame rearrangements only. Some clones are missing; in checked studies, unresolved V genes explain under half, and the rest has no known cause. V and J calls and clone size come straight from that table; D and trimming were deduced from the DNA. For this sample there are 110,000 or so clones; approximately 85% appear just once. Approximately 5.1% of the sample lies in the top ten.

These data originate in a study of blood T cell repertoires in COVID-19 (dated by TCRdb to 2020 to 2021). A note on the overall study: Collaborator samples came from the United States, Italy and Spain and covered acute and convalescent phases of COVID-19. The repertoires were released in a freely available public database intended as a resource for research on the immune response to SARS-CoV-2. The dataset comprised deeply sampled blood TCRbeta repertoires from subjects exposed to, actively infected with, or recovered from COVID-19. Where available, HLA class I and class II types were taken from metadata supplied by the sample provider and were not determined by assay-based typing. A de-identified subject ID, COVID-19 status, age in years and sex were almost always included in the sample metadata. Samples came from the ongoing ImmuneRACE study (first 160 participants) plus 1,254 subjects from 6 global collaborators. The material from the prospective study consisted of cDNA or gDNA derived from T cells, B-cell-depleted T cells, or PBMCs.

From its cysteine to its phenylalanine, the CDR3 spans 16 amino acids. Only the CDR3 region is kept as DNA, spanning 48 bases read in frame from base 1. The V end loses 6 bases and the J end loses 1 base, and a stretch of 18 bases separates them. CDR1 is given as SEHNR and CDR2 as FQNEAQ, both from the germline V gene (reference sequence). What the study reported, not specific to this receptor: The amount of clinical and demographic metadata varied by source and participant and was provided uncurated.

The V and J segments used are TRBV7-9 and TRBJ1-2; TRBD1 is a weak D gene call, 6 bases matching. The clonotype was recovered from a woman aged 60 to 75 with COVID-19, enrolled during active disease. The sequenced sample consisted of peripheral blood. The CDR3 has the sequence CASSRLDSQVNYGYTF. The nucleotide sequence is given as TGTGCCAGCAGTCGATTGGACAGCCAAGTTAACTATGGCTACACCTTC.